The source of this T cell receptor beta chain is a study of T cell repertoires in cytomegalovirus infection. A single record per CDR3 protein comes from TCRdb applying MiXCR to the reads. The repertoire has more than 250,000 distinct CDR3 sequences, roughly an eighth of them found once; the top ten carry 8.8%. The germline V gene has CDR1 LNHDA and CDR2 SQIVND (reference sequence). There are 13 residues in the CDR3. Concerning this clonotype: This may stem from a read error, because a much larger clone lies one nucleotide away.

The rearrangement uses TRBV19 and TRBJ2-7; D unresolved. The TCR sequence derives from a human donor in good health (CMV status not recorded). Some clones in this sample may be carry-over from other donors' samples. Specimen: PBMCs. The CDR3 sequence: CTSKDFFTYEQYF. The CDR3 DNA sequence: TGTACCAGTAAAGACTTTTTCACCTACGAGCAGTACTTC.